The clone carrying this T cell receptor (beta chain) was seen ten or more times. Its antigen remains unidentified. The CDR3 length is 15 residues. V was pared by 5 bases and J by 8 bases, with 22 bases between. Germline V CDR1 and CDR2: SQVTM, ANQGSEA. All donors comprised healthy Caucasians. Template switching introduced a universal primer site, and the cDNA bore unique molecular identifiers. From the 5' RACE reads, TCRdb called clonotypes with MiXCR, one entry per CDR3 protein. In the table there are a few hundred thousand distinct CDR3 sequences, roughly 9.5% of which are singletons. This sample is drawn from a study of identical twins. Study-wide results and caveats: Part of the zero-insertion signal could reflect confounding by invariant MAIT and iNKT cells.

This sample also appeared in a second study, on yellow fever vaccine responses in identical twins.

The chain links TRBV29-1 to TRBJ2-1, with D maybe TRBD2 (6 bases). Specimen: PBMCs. This TCR came from a woman in her late teens or twenties in good health. CDR3 sequence (DNA): TGCAGCGTTCCCCCCGAGGAACTAGCTTGGGATGAGCAGTTCTTC. It translates to CSVPPEELAWDEQFF.